These 32 T cell receptor beta chains originate from one sample sequenced in a study of blood T cell repertoires in COVID-19. Profiling relied on immunoSEQ multiplex PCR, and the TCRdb table lists in-frame clones only, not all of them. The repertoire holds roughly 360,000 clones, with approximately 89% as singletons. Sequencing was performed on PBMCs or T cells enriched from blood (not recorded which). The receptors derive from a young man who had recovered from COVID-19.

This rearrangement joins TRBV6-5 to TRBJ2-3; 9 nucleotides line up with TRBD2. The V gene's germline CDR1 is MNHEY and CDR2 SVGAGI. V dropped 2 bases and J dropped 6; count of bases not matched to a gene: 3. CDR3 length equals 14 residues. CDR3 nucleotides: TGTGCCAGCAGTTACGGCGGGGGGGTCGATACGCAGTATTTT. It codes for CASSYGGGVDTQYF.

J is TRBJ2-4 and V is TRBV6-6; the match to TRBD1 covers 9 bases. The germline CDR1 and CDR2 sequences are MNHNY and SVGAGI (reference sequence). The CDR3 extends over 14 amino acids. J was trimmed by 8 bases and V by 4 bases; bases with no gene match: 6. CDR3 sequence (DNA): TGTGCCAGCAGTTTCCGACAGGGGGATGACATTCAGTACTTC. It codes for CASSFRQGDDIQYF.

This chain uses TRBV5-1 with TRBJ1-1, with TRBD1 as a possible D gene (5 bases). CDR1 and CDR2 (germline): SGHRS, YFSETQ. The CDR3 spans 15 residues. Trimming stripped 4 bases from V and 7 bases from J, with 20 bases between. The CDR3 DNA reads TGCGCCAGCAGCCCAGGTTTCGAGGCAGGGCTTGAAGCTTTCTTT. This translates into CASSPGFEAGLEAFF.

The gene calls are TRBV28 and TRBJ2-1; 12 bases are shared with TRBD2. CDR3 length: 16 residues. Germline V CDR1 and CDR2: MDHEN, SYDVKM. Losses at the gene ends were 2 bases for V and 7 bases for J; bases not matched to a gene: 6. CDR3 residues: CASSLEGLAGKNEQFF. Here the CDR3 DNA reads TGTGCCAGCAGTTTAGAAGGACTAGCGGGGAAGAATGAGCAGTTCTTC.

The genes are TRBV9 and TRBJ2-7; perhaps TRBD2 as D (5 bases). This CDR3 region has 14 residues. Trimming stripped 0 bases from V and 2 bases from J, with 9 bases between. Per the germline V gene, CDR1 is SGDLS and CDR2 is YYNGEE. CDR3 loop: CASSVVGNTYEQYF. CDR3 nucleotides: TGTGCCAGCAGCGTAGTCGGGAATACCTACGAGCAGTACTTC. The full variable domain, its missing parts supplied by reference TRBV9 and TRBJ2-7, is DSGVTQTPKHLITATGQRVTLRCSPRSGDLSVYWYQQSLDQGLQFLIQYYNGEERAKGNILERFSAQQFPDLHSELNLSSLELGDSALYFCASSVVGNTYEQYFGPGTRLTVT.

The J gene is TRBJ2-7, the V gene TRBV30, with 7 bases that match TRBD1. CDR3 size: 12 residues. The germline CDR1 and CDR2 sequences are GTSNPN and SVGIG (reference sequence). V shed 4 bases and J 2 bases; nucleotides not matched to a gene: 2. CDR3 amino acids: CAWTDRTYEQYF. The CDR3 DNA is TGTGCCTGGACGGACAGGACCTACGAGCAGTACTTC. The complete variable domain, with remaining parts taken from reference TRBV30 and TRBJ2-7, reads SQTIHQWPATLVQPVGSPLSLECTVEGTSNPNLYWYRQAAGRGLQLLFYSVGIGQISSEVPQNLSASRPQDRQFILSSKKLLLSDSGFYLCAWTDRTYEQYFGPGTRLTVT.

J is TRBJ1-2 and V is TRBV4-2, with D possibly matching TRBD1 (6 bases). From germline, CDR1 is LGHNA and CDR2 YNFKEQ. This CDR3 region has 15 residues. The ends were cut back, 7 bases at V and 0 bases at J, with 15 bases in the middle. This CDR3 is CASIKGPGANYGYTF. For the CDR3, the DNA is TGTGCCAGCATCAAAGGACCAGGGGCTAACTATGGCTACACCTTC.

CDR3 in DNA: TGTGCCACCGACAGGGCCTTCTCTGGAAACACCATATATTTT. Amino acid sequence: CATDRAFSGNTIYF. The chain employs TRBV19 and TRBJ1-3, with 7 bases matching TRBD1. Germline assignment: CDR1 LNHDA and CDR2 SQIVND (reference sequence). Trimming took 10 bases from V and 0 from J; bases not matched to a gene: 6. This CDR3 contains 14 residues.

This clone was observed a single time. V usage is TRBV20-1 and J usage is TRBJ2-7; D is perhaps TRBD1 (5 bases). CDR1 is DFQATT and CDR2 is SNEGSKA in the germline V gene (reference sequence). Trimming stripped 3 bases from V and 0 bases from J, with 9 bases between. The length of the CDR3 is 13 residues. The DNA of the CDR3 is TGCAGTGCTAGTTCTGGGGCCTCCTACGAGCAGTACTTC. It translates to CSASSGASYEQYF.

The gene calls are TRBV10-1 and TRBJ1-1, with D tentatively TRBD1 (5 bases). Germline values: CDR1 WNHNN, CDR2 SYGVQD (reference sequence). Between the trimmed V and J ends, which lost 2 bases and 11 bases, there was a span of 12 bases. CDR3 size: 12 residues. The CDR3 sequence is CASSEDRGDAFF. CDR3 bases: TGCGCCAGCAGTGAGGACCGGGGGGACGCTTTCTTT.

The rearrangement uses TRBV7-2 and TRBJ2-5, with D maybe TRBD2 (5 bases). Per the germline V gene, CDR1 is SGHTA and CDR2 is FQGNSA. V lost 5 bases, J lost 7 bases, and 11 bases lay in between. This CDR3 is built from 12 residues. The CDR3 region is CASSTDSRTQYF. The CDR3 DNA reads as TGTGCCAGCAGCACGGACTCGAGGACCCAGTACTTC. Filled out from reference TRBV7-2 and TRBJ2-5, the complete variable domain reads GAGVSQSPSNKVTEKGKDVELRCDPISGHTALYWYRQSLGQGLEFLIYFQGNSAPDKSGLPSDRFSAERTGGSVSTLTIQRTQQEDSAVYLCASSTDSRTQYFGPGTRLLVL.

The V and J genes are TRBV2 and TRBJ2-2, with 8 bases fitting TRBD2. The V and J ends lost 8 bases and 0 bases, in that order; junction bases with no gene match: 11. Looked up from germline, CDR1 is SNHLY and CDR2 is FYNNEI. There are 17 residues in the CDR3. The CDR3 region has the DNA TGTGCCAGCCCGGAGCGGGGGTTACACGCGAACACCGGGGAGCTGTTTTTT. It specifies CASPERGLHANTGELFF.

The J gene is TRBJ2-1, the V gene TRBV27; tentative D call: TRBD2 (5 bases). The germline gives CDR1 MNHEY, CDR2 SMNVEV (reference sequence). Between the trimmed V and J ends, which lost 10 bases and 4 bases, there was a span of 14 bases. The CDR3 length is 13 residues. The CDR3 reads CATSGGLYNEQFF. The CDR3 region has the DNA TGTGCCACCAGCGGCGGTCTTTACAATGAGCAGTTCTTC.

The chain employs TRBV19 and TRBJ1-4; 8 bases are shared with TRBD1. Trimming at V came to 4 bases and at J to 7 bases, leaving 11 bases not matched to a gene. Germline V gene data show CDR1 as LNHDA and CDR2 as SQIVND (reference sequence). This CDR3 has 16 residues. The DNA for the CDR3 is TGTGCCAGTAGTAGACTCCTCGGACAGGGAGGTGAAAAACTGTTTTTT. Protein sequence: CASSRLLGQGGEKLFF.

The V gene is TRBV6-5, the J gene TRBJ1-1; 7 bases match TRBD1. The trim removed 8 bases at V and 5 bases at J, leaving 11 bases unmatched. CDR1 is MNHEY, CDR2 SVGAGI, per germline. This CDR3 is 14 amino acids long. The CDR3 nucleotides read TGTGCCAGCCTCGAAGACAGGGTTCGGACTGAAGCTTTCTTT. As protein: CASLEDRVRTEAFF.

V is TRBV10-3 and J is TRBJ1-6, with D tentatively TRBD1 (5 bases). The CDR3 totals 15 residues. Germline V gene lookup returns CDR1 ENHRY and CDR2 SYGVKD. V was shortened by 7 bases and J by 5 bases, with 15 bases between the two germline ends. CDR3 DNA sequence: TGTGCCATCAACCGGGACGGGGGTGATAATTCACCCCTCCACTTT. It yields the protein CAINRDGGDNSPLHF.

The chain links TRBV25-1 to TRBJ2-1; the D is unclear. The CDR3 has 11 residues. Germline CDR1 and CDR2: MGHDK and SYGVNS. Trimming shortened V by 6 bases and J by 10 bases, and 10 bases separated the two germline ends. In DNA form, the CDR3 reads TGTGCCAGCAGCGTTGGCAAGGAGCAGTTCTTC. This encodes CASSVGKEQFF.

This clone appeared a few times. The CDR3 sequence: CASSIVGGYTF. CDR3 coding DNA: TGTGCCAGTAGTATAGTGGGCGGCTACACCTTC. The chain couples TRBV19 to TRBJ1-2, with D uncertain. Per germline, CDR1 LNHDA and CDR2 SQIVND (reference sequence). The CDR3 sequence is 11 residues long. V shed 1 base and J shed 8 bases, with 5 bases lying between them.

In DNA, the CDR3 is TGTGCCAGCAGCCTCCCGGGAGGAGAAAAACTGTTTTTT. Protein: CASSLPGGEKLFF. This rearrangement joins TRBV7-9 to TRBJ1-4; D is unresolved. The germline V gene has CDR1 SEHNR and CDR2 FQNEAQ (reference sequence). The CDR3 spans 13 residues. With 5 bases removed from V and 8 bases from J, the gap between germline ends came to 12 bases.

This chain connects TRBV5-1 to TRBJ1-4; 8 nucleotides match TRBD1. CDR1 is SGHRS, CDR2 YFSETQ, per germline. The V gene end was trimmed by 3 bases and the J gene end by 10 bases; junction bases not matched to a gene: 17. This CDR3 has 17 amino acids. CDR3 amino acids: CASSSTLTTGGESKLFF. The CDR3 region has the DNA TGCGCCAGCAGCTCCACCCTTACTACAGGGGGAGAGTCAAAACTGTTTTTT.

The genes are TRBV5-4 and TRBJ2-1, with D tentatively TRBD2 (7 bases). V dropped 1 base and J dropped 5 bases, with 10 bases sitting between them. The CDR3 length is 14 residues. Germline loops: CDR1 SGHNT, CDR2 YYREEE (reference sequence). The CDR3 sequence: CASSLTGGNNEQFF. DNA of the CDR3: TGTGCCAGCAGCTTGACGGGGGGCAACAATGAGCAGTTCTTC.

The gene calls are TRBV6-5 and TRBJ2-3; 7 bases match TRBD2. Germline V gene lookup returns CDR1 MNHEY and CDR2 SVGAGI. The CDR3 covers 12 residues. V lost 10 bases and J lost 2; bases outside the gene matches: 3. In nucleotides, the CDR3 is TGTGCCACCGGGACTATCACAGATACGCAGTATTTT. Translation gives CATGTITDTQYF.

This clone was found once. This chain joins TRBV7-3 and TRBJ2-1, with 9 bases matching TRBD2. The CDR3 spans 18 residues. Trimming removed 4 bases from V and 8 bases from J; junction bases left unmatched: 18. CDR1 and CDR2 from the germline V gene are SGHTA and FQGTGA. CDR3 DNA: TGTGCCAGCAGCTCCTTCCGTGGTAGCGGGGGAGTCTGGGATGAGCAGTTCTTC. The encoded protein is CASSSFRGSGGVWDEQFF.

This clone was seen only once. The J gene is TRBJ1-2, the V gene TRBV18; 7 bases agree with TRBD1. In germline, CDR1 is KGHSH, CDR2 LQKENI. The V segment lost 4 bases and the J segment 2 bases; nucleotides outside the gene matches: 10. This CDR3 spans 16 amino acids. CDR3 DNA sequence: TGTGCCAGCTCACAAACGGACAGGCCAGGAAACTATGGCTACACCTTC. The encoded protein is CASSQTDRPGNYGYTF.

In its sample, this clone was seen a few times. This chain links TRBV6-5 with TRBJ1-4; D gene unclear. The V end was cut by 5 bases, the J end by 0 bases, with 7 bases between. Per the germline V gene, CDR1 is MNHEY and CDR2 is SVGAGI. The CDR3 is 14 residues long. The CDR3 DNA reads as TGTGCCAGCAGTCTAGACCCAACTAATGAAAAACTGTTTTTT. Translation gives CASSLDPTNEKLFF.

The chain has TRBV4-1 and TRBJ2-1, with 11 bases that match TRBD2. The V gene end was trimmed by 4 bases and the J gene end by 3 bases; junction bases not matched to a gene: 8. Germline assignment: CDR1 MGHRA and CDR2 YSYEKL. CDR3 length: 17 residues. The CDR3 spells CASSLDPTSGVYNEQFF. The DNA of the CDR3 is TGCGCCAGCAGCCTCGACCCGACTAGCGGGGTCTACAATGAGCAGTTCTTC.

The V gene is TRBV3-1 (or the pseudogene TRBV3-2), the J gene TRBJ2-4; TRBD2 might be the D (6 bases). This CDR3 is built from 18 residues. CDR1 and CDR2 from the germline V gene are LGHDT and YNNKEL (reference sequence). Trimming took 3 bases from V and 1 from J, leaving 19 bases between them. The CDR3 DNA reads as TGTGCCAGCAGCCATCATAAACCGGGCGGGACGGCCAAAAACATTCAGTACTTC. Translated, it gives CASSHHKPGGTAKNIQYF.

This sequence joins TRBV5-4 and TRBJ1-2; D gene uncertain. This CDR3 is built from 13 residues. Trimming cost V 4 bases and J 4 bases, with 11 bases left between them. The germline V gene has CDR1 SGHNT and CDR2 YYREEE (reference sequence). The CDR3 coding sequence is TGTGCCAGCAGCGGGCGGGGTAGCTATGGCTACACCTTC. Its translation: CASSGRGSYGYTF.

The chain joins TRBV5-4 to TRBJ2-7, with a possible D match to TRBD1 (5 bases). The CDR3 runs to 14 residues. Germline V gene sequence: CDR1 SGHNT, CDR2 YYREEE (reference sequence). Trimming cost V 3 bases and J 2 bases, with 12 bases left between them. The CDR3: CASSSPQGPYEQYF. The CDR3 region has the DNA TGTGCCAGCAGCTCCCCCCAGGGCCCCTACGAGCAGTACTTC.

This chain connects TRBV7-8 to TRBJ1-4, with D possibly being TRBD1 (5 bases). Trimming pared 4 bases from V and 8 bases from J, leaving 20 bases between. The CDR3 loop spans 16 amino acids. Germline CDR1 SGHVS, CDR2 FQNEAQ. CDR3 sequence reads: CASSSVSRTLIEKLFF. The CDR3 DNA reads TGTGCCAGCAGCTCTGTTTCCCGGACACTTATAGAAAAACTGTTTTTT.

The genes are TRBV6-5 and TRBJ1-1; the D is unclear. Germline V gene sequence: CDR1 MNHEY, CDR2 SVGAGI. The CDR3 covers 13 residues. V gave up 4 bases and J gave up 6 bases, with 12 bases separating them. Here the CDR3 DNA reads TGTGCCAGCAGTTCGGTTTCTATGGCTGAAGCTTTCTTT. This translates into CASSSVSMAEAFF.

The chain has TRBV15 and TRBJ1-1, with 9 nucleotides matching TRBD1. The CDR3 runs to 15 residues. Germline V CDR1 and CDR2: LNHNV, YYDKDF (reference sequence). Trimming cost V 5 bases and J 7 bases; bases outside gene matches: 11. This CDR3 is CATSGPGGTGIEAFF. The CDR3 nucleotides are TGTGCCACCAGCGGGCCGGGAGGGACAGGGATTGAAGCTTTCTTT. The variable domain in full, with the rest retrieved from reference TRBV15 and TRBJ1-1, is DAMVIQNPRYQVTQFGKPVTLSCSQTLNHNVMYWYQQKSSQAPKLLFHYYDKDFNNEADTPDNFQSRRPNTSFCFLDIRSPGLGDTAMYLCATSGPGGTGIEAFFGQGTRLTVV.